A single sample gave rise to the 28 T cell receptor beta chains below, sequenced in a study of Graves' ophthalmopathy and Graves' hyperthyroidism. Amplification of TCR beta CDR3 regions used RNA transcripts. HTBI-primed first-round RT-PCR preceded second-round multiplex PCR. TCRdb ran MiXCR on the multiplex PCR reads and lists one entry per CDR3 protein. Of 650,000 to 900,000 distinct CDR3 sequences listed, around 40% are singletons. The sequenced sample consisted of peripheral blood. The receptors derive from an adult man with Graves' ophthalmopathy.

Note on this clonotype: One end of the junction fails to match germline, which may point to a read error. The J gene is TRBJ2-5, the V gene TRBV7-9, with D perhaps matching TRBD2 (6 bases). Germline CDR1 SEHNR, CDR2 FQNEAQ (reference sequence). The length of the CDR3 is 13 residues. The CDR3 loop reads CASCLAGGETQYF. The DNA of the CDR3 is TGTGCCAGCTGCTTGGCTGGGGGGGAGACCCAGTACTTC.

The rearrangement joins TRBV7-2 to TRBJ2-3; a possible D gene is TRBD1 (6 bases). Germline V gene sequence: CDR1 SGHTA, CDR2 FQGNSA. Trimming shortened V by 5 bases and J by 2 bases, and 17 bases separated the two germline ends. This CDR3 has 16 residues. This CDR3 reads CASSATGQLITDTQYF. Here the CDR3 DNA reads TGTGCCAGCAGCGCAACCGGACAGCTGATCACAGATACGCAGTATTTT.

This clonotype showed up many times. The chain uses TRBV7-2 and TRBJ2-7, with D possibly being TRBD2 (5 bases). The germline CDR1 and CDR2 sequences are SGHTA and FQGNSA. V was clipped by 4 bases and J by 2 bases, with 9 bases between them. The CDR3 sequence is 13 residues long. Here the CDR3 DNA reads TGTGCCAGCAGCTCCACTAGTACCTACGAGCAGTACTTC. It specifies CASSSTSTYEQYF.

This clonotype was counted ten times or more. The gene calls are TRBV7-3 and TRBJ2-2; tentative D call: TRBD2 (5 bases). Germline V CDR1 and CDR2: SGHTA, FQGTGA. Trimming pared 0 bases from V and 1 base from J, leaving 9 bases between. The CDR3 contains 16 residues. CDR3 in amino acids: CASSLTGGGNTGELFF. Here the CDR3 DNA reads TGTGCCAGCAGCTTAACGGGCGGAGGGAACACCGGGGAGCTGTTTTTT.

This sequence joins TRBV20-1 and TRBJ1-5, with 7 bases matching TRBD1. Looked up from germline, CDR1 is DFQATT and CDR2 is SNEGSKA (reference sequence). With 8 bases clipped from V and 3 bases from J, the junction kept 7 bases outside the gene matches. The length of the CDR3 is 13 residues. The CDR3: CSITDRDNQPQHF. In nucleotides, the CDR3 is TGCAGTATTACAGACAGGGACAATCAGCCCCAGCATTTT.

The CDR3 sequence is CASRGDNQETQYF. CDR3 in DNA: TGTGCCAGCAGGGGGGATAACCAAGAGACCCAGTACTTC. The chain links TRBV5-4 to TRBJ2-5, with D perhaps TRBD1 or TRBD2 (5 bases each). This CDR3 is built from 13 residues. In germline, CDR1 is SGHNT, CDR2 YYREEE (reference sequence). The V and J ends lost 5 bases and 0 bases respectively, with 8 bases between them.

The chain combines TRBV2 with TRBJ1-2; 7 bases align to TRBD1. This CDR3 has 15 amino acids. Germline V lookup: CDR1 SNHLY, CDR2 FYNNEI. The V and J ends lost 5 bases and 4 bases, in that order; junction bases with no gene match: 10. The CDR3 region has the DNA TGTGCCAGCAGTCCAGGGGGGGAGACACTCTATGGCTACACCTTC. Translating it yields CASSPGGETLYGYTF.

The sample holds a few counts of this clonotype. The J gene is TRBJ2-5, the V gene TRBV19; weak D call: TRBD2 (6 bases). The CDR3 consists of 17 residues. Trimming left V 4 bases short and J 5 bases short, with 23 bases between. Germline CDR1 is LNHDA and CDR2 is SQIVND (reference sequence). The CDR3 loop reads CASSTSQGGAHTETQYF. Here the CDR3 DNA reads TGTGCCAGTAGTACTTCCCAGGGAGGAGCTCACACGGAGACCCAGTACTTC.

This clonotype was counted only a few times. The junction shows a germline mismatch at one end, possibly a read error. The chain recombines TRBV9 with TRBJ2-3, with TRBD1 matching 7 bases. The CDR3 covers 14 residues. Germline-derived CDR1 and CDR2 are SGDLS and YYNGEE. As DNA, the CDR3 is TGCGCCAGCAGCACCAGACAGGGAACAGATACGCAGTATTTT. This translates into CASSTRQGTDTQYF. The variable domain in full, with the rest retrieved from reference TRBV9 and TRBJ2-3, is DSGVTQTPKHLITATGQRVTLRCSPRSGDLSVYWYQQSLDQGLQFLIQYYNGEERAKGNILERFSAQQFPDLHSELNLSSLELGDSALYFCASSTRQGTDTQYFGPGTRLTVL.

This clonotype appeared a single time. Its ends do not fully match the called genes, so a read error is possible. The V gene is TRBV9, the J gene TRBJ1-2, with a tentative D call TRBD1 (5 bases). The CDR3 covers 15 residues. The germline V gene encodes CDR1 SGDLS and CDR2 YYNGEE. In nucleotides, the CDR3 is TGTGCCAGCAGCGTCGGGACCGAGGGTGACTATGGCTACATCTTC. It specifies CASSVGTEGDYGYIF.

J is TRBJ1-6 and V is TRBV29-1; D gene uncertain. Trimming shortened V by 8 bases and J by 7 bases, and 12 bases separated the two germline ends. This CDR3 spans 12 amino acids. Per germline, CDR1 SQVTM and CDR2 ANQGSEA. The CDR3 coding sequence is TGCAGCTTGGCCATTGAGAATTCACCCCTCCACTTT. Translating gives CSLAIENSPLHF.

A single count supports this clonotype. The rearrangement uses TRBV7-9 and TRBJ1-1; D not certain. CDR1 and CDR2 from the germline V gene are SEHNR and FQNEAQ (reference sequence). Trimming cost V 3 bases and J 0 bases, with 14 bases left between them. This CDR3 contains 16 residues. The CDR3 spells CASSLAPRVMNTEAFF. The CDR3 nucleotides are TGTGCCAGCAGCTTGGCTCCTCGGGTGATGAACACTGAAGCTTTCTTT.

The chain joins TRBV30 to TRBJ2-7; D may be TRBD1 (5 bases). Germline lookup yields CDR1 GTSNPN and CDR2 SVGIG (reference sequence). This CDR3 region has 13 residues. Trimming removed 6 bases from V and 1 base from J, with 13 bases in between. CDR3 loop: CACGGRESYEQYF. DNA for the CDR3: TGTGCCTGCGGTGGCAGGGAATCCTACGAGCAGTACTTC.

This rearrangement joins TRBV19 to TRBJ1-5, with D possibly being TRBD1 (6 bases). This CDR3 contains 19 residues. CDR1 and CDR2 from the germline V gene are LNHDA and SQIVND (reference sequence). V lost 7 bases to trimming and J lost 5 bases, with 30 bases between them. The CDR3: CASNAPGGLLGPTDQPQHF. The CDR3 DNA follows: TGTGCCAGTAACGCCCCCGGGGGGCTCTTGGGGCCTACGGATCAGCCCCAGCATTTT. The whole variable domain, filled in from reference TRBV19 and TRBJ1-5, reads DGGITQSPKYLFRKEGQNVTLSCEQNLNHDAMYWYRQDPGQGLRLIYYSQIVNDFQKGDIAEGYSVSREKKESFPLTVTSAQKNPTAFYLCASNAPGGLLGPTDQPQHFGDGTRLSIL.

The chain has TRBV20-1 and TRBJ1-1; D ambiguous. Germline loops: CDR1 DFQATT, CDR2 SNEGSKA (reference sequence). This CDR3 spans 13 amino acids. V lost 7 bases, J lost 3 bases, and 15 bases lay in between. CDR3 coding DNA: TGCAGTGACGCGGGGTCGCGATACACTGAAGCTTTCTTT. Its protein is CSDAGSRYTEAFF.

The V gene is TRBV7-9, the J gene TRBJ1-1; no firm D call. Trimming removed 5 bases at V and 3 bases at J, with 16 bases between. Germline V gives CDR1 SEHNR, CDR2 FQNEAQ (reference sequence). There are 15 residues in the CDR3. In nucleotides, the CDR3 is TGTGCCAGCAGCGTGGCCGGGAGATCGCACACTGAAGCTTTCTTT. It is translated as CASSVAGRSHTEAFF.

The J gene is TRBJ2-7, the V gene TRBV10-3; D is tentatively TRBD1 or TRBD2 (5 bases each). V was cut by 10 bases and J by 2 bases, with 27 bases left in between. Germline-derived CDR1 and CDR2 are ENHRY and SYGVKD. The CDR3 has 17 residues. CDR3 sequence (DNA): TGTGCCAGCAGCTACTCCCCCCCGGGACGACTAACCTACGAGCAGTACTTC. Protein: CASSYSPPGRLTYEQYF.

Concerning this clonotype: One end of the junction does not line up with germline, which may come from a read error. The chain uses TRBV24-1 and TRBJ1-5, with 7 bases identical to TRBD1. Germline V lookup: CDR1 KGHDR, CDR2 SFDVKD. CDR3 length: 14 residues. The CDR3 region is CASSEDRANQPQHF. The CDR3 nucleotides are TGTGCCAGCAGTGAAGACAGGGCCAATCAGCCCCAGCATTTT.

The chain uses TRBV19 and TRBJ2-2; D might be TRBD1 (5 bases). CDR1 and CDR2 from the germline V gene are LNHDA and SQIVND (reference sequence). V was trimmed by 4 bases and J by 4 bases, leaving 13 bases between them. This CDR3 spans 15 amino acids. CDR3: CASSTGQFITGELFF. The DNA for the CDR3 is TGTGCCAGTAGTACAGGGCAGTTTATCACCGGGGAGCTGTTTTTT.

This chain connects TRBV29-1 to TRBJ2-1; D is perhaps TRBD1 or TRBD2 (5 bases each). V was cut by 6 bases and J by 6 bases, with 27 bases left in between. This CDR3 has 17 amino acids. Germline V gives CDR1 SQVTM, CDR2 ANQGSEA. In DNA form, the CDR3 reads TGCAGCGTAGGACCGACGAGGGGCACTGAAGCTATCAATGAGCAGTTCTTC. As protein: CSVGPTRGTEAINEQFF.

This clonotype has a handful of counts. The chain recombines TRBV20-1 with TRBJ1-1; 8 nucleotides match TRBD1. The germline V gene has CDR1 DFQATT and CDR2 SNEGSKA (reference sequence). The CDR3 covers 15 residues. V lost 2 bases, J lost 1 base, and 6 bases stayed unmatched. CDR3 loop: CSARQGAWGNTEAFF. CDR3 in DNA: TGCAGTGCTAGACAGGGGGCTTGGGGGAACACTGAAGCTTTCTTT.

V usage is TRBV10-2 and J usage is TRBJ2-7, with TRBD1 matching over 11 bases. This CDR3 comprises 14 residues. The J segment lost 1 base and the V segment lost 6 bases, leaving 2 bases of the junction unmatched. Germline V lookup: CDR1 WSHSY, CDR2 SAAADI. The CDR3: CASRDRGPSYEQYF. CDR3 nucleotides: TGCGCCAGCAGGGACAGGGGGCCATCCTACGAGCAGTACTTC.

This chain uses TRBV10-3 with TRBJ2-3; 10 bases map to TRBD2. Germline trimming cut 6 bases from V and 4 bases from J; bases unmatched to any gene: 7. CDR3 length equals 15 residues. Germline V gives CDR1 ENHRY, CDR2 SYGVKD. The DNA for the CDR3 is TGTGCCATCAGGGTAGCGGGAGGAGTTTCAGATACGCAGTATTTT. Its translation is CAIRVAGGVSDTQYF.

The chain recombines TRBV2 with TRBJ1-2; D gene unclear. Trimming pared 2 bases from V and 6 bases from J, leaving 10 bases between. The CDR3 spans 13 residues. CDR1 SNHLY and CDR2 FYNNEI come from the germline V gene. CDR3 in amino acids: CASSEWGVNGYTF. The CDR3 nucleotides read TGTGCCAGCAGTGAATGGGGAGTAAATGGCTACACCTTC.

This chain connects TRBV20-1 to TRBJ2-7; D call uncertain. Per the germline V gene, CDR1 is DFQATT and CDR2 is SNEGSKA (reference sequence). The CDR3 runs 12 residues. Trimming removed 6 bases at V and 2 bases at J, with 11 bases between. The CDR3 region has the DNA TGCAGTGCCACCGGCGCAACCTACGAGCAGTACTTC. Translated, it gives CSATGATYEQYF.

This clonotype was counted between two and nine times. The chain has TRBV6-5 and TRBJ1-4; the D is unclear. Trimming took 5 bases from V and 6 from J, leaving 13 bases between them. The CDR3 is 14 residues long. Germline V gene data show CDR1 as MNHEY and CDR2 as SVGAGI. CDR3 in DNA: TGTGCCAGCAGTAGATGGGAAACGGATGAAAAACTGTTTTTT. It codes for CASSRWETDEKLFF.

The CDR3 DNA reads as TGTGCCAGCAGTTTATACAGGGAAGGTGGCTACACCTTC. This gives the protein CASSLYREGGYTF. This chain connects TRBV12-3 or TRBV12-4 to TRBJ1-2; possibly TRBD1 for D (6 bases). There are 13 residues in the CDR3. The V gene lost 2 bases and the J gene lost 7 bases, with 11 bases spanning the gap.

The rearrangement links TRBV7-6 to TRBJ2-5; TRBD2 aligns across 15 bases. Germline CDR1 and CDR2: SGHVS and FNYEAQ. With 3 bases clipped from V and 5 bases from J, the junction kept 13 bases outside the gene matches. This CDR3 has 19 amino acids. CDR3 coding DNA: TGTGCCAGCAGCTTTGAAACGCCGGGACTAGCGGGAGGACGGGAGACCCAGTACTTC. This sequence encodes CASSFETPGLAGGRETQYF.